These 18 T cell receptor beta chains share one sample of origin, sequenced in a study of CD8 T cells in ankylosing spondylitis. Each CDR3 protein is one row after TCRdb ran MiXCR on the 5' RACE reads. Among about 130,000 distinct CDR3 sequences listed, roughly a tenth were seen once. Material: blood, either unsorted or a sorted T cell fraction (not recorded which). These receptors were obtained from a male donor with ankylosing spondylitis or in good health (not recorded which).

The J gene is TRBJ2-1, the V gene TRBV7-1; 10 bases map to TRBD2. TRBV7-1 is known as an ORF, though its function is uncertain. V lost 3 bases and J lost 7; bases outside the gene matches: 15. The CDR3 has 18 amino acids. The CDR3 loop reads CASSSQSGRGTLGNEQFF. The CDR3 coding sequence is TGTGCCAGCAGCTCCCAAAGCGGGAGGGGGACCCTAGGGAATGAGCAGTTCTTC.

This clonotype was seen at least ten times. The chain couples TRBV24-1 to TRBJ2-1; 7 nucleotides line up with TRBD1. After removal of 4 bases from V and 4 bases from J, the junction contained 9 bases not matched to a gene. The CDR3 sequence is 16 residues long. Germline lookup yields CDR1 KGHDR and CDR2 SFDVKD. The CDR3 is CATSESTGTRYNEQFF. CDR3 in DNA: TGTGCCACCAGTGAATCGACAGGGACGCGTTACAATGAGCAGTTCTTC.

The rearrangement links TRBV7-2 to TRBJ1-2; no clear D. This CDR3 region has 13 residues. Trimming shortened V by 3 bases and J by 8 bases, and 13 bases separated the two germline ends. Germline CDR1 reads SGHTA; CDR2 reads FQGNSA. Here the CDR3 reads CASSFGPLIGYTF. CDR3 nucleotides: TGTGCCAGCAGCTTTGGACCCCTCATAGGCTACACCTTC.

This clonotype was seen at least ten times. The rearrangement links TRBV4-3 to TRBJ2-7; either TRBD1 or TRBD2 may fit D (5 bases each). CDR3 size: 15 residues. Germline CDR1 LGHNA, CDR2 YSLEER. The V end was cut by 0 bases, the J end by 2 bases, with 11 bases between. This chain's CDR3 is CASSQDWGSAYEQYF. CDR3 DNA: TGCGCCAGCAGCCAAGATTGGGGGTCGGCCTACGAGCAGTACTTC.

The table lists this clonotype with many counts. This chain links TRBV20-1 with TRBJ2-1, with 8 bases fitting TRBD2. Germline CDR1 and CDR2: DFQATT and SNEGSKA (reference sequence). The V gene end was trimmed by 5 bases and the J gene end by 6 bases; junction bases not matched to a gene: 9. The CDR3 contains 14 residues. The CDR3 DNA reads TGCAGTGCTCGAAAAACTAGCGGTCTCAATGAGCAGTTCTTC. Its translation is CSARKTSGLNEQFF.

This clonotype was counted a few times. The chain uses TRBV27 and TRBJ2-2; D remains ambiguous. Germline V gives CDR1 MNHEY, CDR2 SMNVEV (reference sequence). The V and J ends lost 4 bases and 0 bases respectively, with 12 bases between them. The CDR3 totals 16 residues. The CDR3 sequence: CASSYKPAPNTGELFF. The CDR3 coding sequence is TGTGCCAGCAGTTACAAACCCGCGCCGAACACCGGGGAGCTGTTTTTT.

Ten or more counts support this clonotype. The CDR3 DNA follows: TGCAGCGTTGCGGACGGAAATCAGCCCCAGCATTTT. Translation: CSVADGNQPQHF. The V call is TRBV29-1, the J call TRBJ1-5; D remains unclear. Germline V gene data show CDR1 as SQVTM and CDR2 as ANQGSEA. Trimming took 4 bases from V and 4 from J, leaving 8 bases between them. This CDR3 spans 12 amino acids.

The V call is TRBV12-3 or TRBV12-4, the J call TRBJ1-4; D is unresolved. V shed 5 bases and J shed 8 bases, with 15 bases lying between them. This CDR3 has 14 amino acids. CDR3 sequence: CASSPTRSEEKLFF. For the CDR3, the DNA is TGTGCCAGCAGTCCTACTCGGTCGGAGGAAAAACTGTTTTTT.

Ten or more counts support this clonotype. The J gene is TRBJ2-5, the V gene TRBV29-1; 10 bases line up with TRBD2. There are 15 residues in the CDR3. V lost 7 bases and J lost 2; bases outside the gene matches: 10. Germline V gives CDR1 SQVTM, CDR2 ANQGSEA. The CDR3 region is CSGADSGRRQETQYF. Written as DNA, the CDR3 is TGCAGCGGAGCCGATAGCGGGAGGAGGCAAGAGACCCAGTACTTC.

The chain recombines TRBV15 with TRBJ2-1; 7 nucleotides agree with TRBD1. This CDR3 has 15 residues. With 2 bases clipped from V and 6 bases from J, the junction kept 7 bases outside the gene matches. In germline, CDR1 is LNHNV, CDR2 YYDKDF (reference sequence). The CDR3 DNA sequence: TGTGCCACCAGCAGATCAGGGGGTCAGGGCAATGAGCAGTTCTTC. Its translation: CATSRSGGQGNEQFF.

There are many counts of this clonotype. The rearrangement uses TRBV28 and TRBJ2-7, with D perhaps matching TRBD1 (5 bases). Germline loops: CDR1 MDHEN, CDR2 SYDVKM. The germline V and J ends were trimmed by 6 bases and 0 bases, with 12 bases remaining between them. The CDR3 runs to 14 residues. Here the CDR3 reads CASSKDRTSYEQYF. As DNA, the CDR3 is TGTGCCAGCAGCAAAGACAGAACCTCCTACGAGCAGTACTTC.

This clonotype was seen a few times. The V call is TRBV14, the J call TRBJ1-6, with no clear D. Germline V gene lookup returns CDR1 SGHDN and CDR2 FVKESK. The V end lost 6 bases, the J end lost 10 bases, and 13 bases lay between the germline ends. The CDR3 spans 13 residues. CDR3 nucleotides: TGTGCCAGCAGTCTACAACGGGGATCACCCCTCCACTTT. It yields the protein CASSLQRGSPLHF. The entire variable domain, with the rest obtained from reference TRBV14 and TRBJ1-6, is as follows: EAGVTQFPSHSVIEKGQTVTLRCDPISGHDNLYWYRRVMGKEIKFLLHFVKESKQDESGMPNNRFLAERTGGTYSTLKVQPAELEDSGVYFCASSLQRGSPLHFGNGTRLTVT.

This clonotype has ten or more counts. This chain joins TRBV5-6 and TRBJ2-3; TRBD2 matches 11 bases. The CDR3 covers 18 residues. The trim removed 4 bases at V and 4 bases at J, leaving 14 bases unmatched. Germline V gene sequence: CDR1 SGHDT, CDR2 YYEEEE. The CDR3 sequence: CASSIDSLAGGTADTQYF. In DNA form, the CDR3 reads TGTGCCAGCAGCATCGACAGTTTAGCGGGAGGGACGGCAGATACGCAGTATTTT.

In its sample, this clonotype was seen many times. The V gene is TRBV7-2, the J gene TRBJ2-3, with 7 positions matching TRBD1. The germline V gene encodes CDR1 SGHTA and CDR2 FQGNSA. The J segment lost 2 bases and the V segment lost 2 bases, leaving 7 bases of the junction unmatched. The CDR3 is 16 amino acids. The CDR3 nucleotides are TGTGCCAGCAGCTTACGAAAGGGGGCCACCACAGATACGCAGTATTTT. Amino acid sequence: CASSLRKGATTDTQYF. Combining the CDR3 with reference TRBV7-2 and TRBJ2-3 gives the whole variable domain GAGVSQSPSNKVTEKGKDVELRCDPISGHTALYWYRQSLGQGLEFLIYFQGNSAPDKSGLPSDRFSAERTGGSVSTLTIQRTQQEDSAVYLCASSLRKGATTDTQYFGPGTRLTVL.

In its sample, this clonotype was seen many times. The chain employs TRBV29-1 and TRBJ1-4; D gene unclear. The CDR3 totals 12 residues. V was pared by 8 bases and J by 7 bases, with 14 bases between. Germline V gives CDR1 SQVTM, CDR2 ANQGSEA. As DNA, the CDR3 is TGCAGCTTTGCTACTCTCGGTGAAAAACTGTTTTTT. It encodes CSFATLGEKLFF.

This clonotype showed up many times. This chain uses TRBV5-1 with TRBJ2-1; TRBD2 agrees at 8 bases. V lost 0 bases, J lost 6 bases, and 5 bases stayed unmatched. The CDR3 contains 15 residues. Germline loops: CDR1 SGHRS, CDR2 YFSETQ. DNA of the CDR3: TGCGCCAGCAGCTTGGGACTAGCGTTGATCAATGAGCAGTTCTTC. Encoded protein: CASSLGLALINEQFF.

This clonotype was seen repeatedly, ten times or more. The chain has TRBV3-1 and TRBJ2-1; perhaps TRBD2 as D (5 bases). V lost 6 bases and J 3 bases, leaving 15 bases between the germline ends. This CDR3 region has 15 residues. Per germline, CDR1 LGHDT and CDR2 YNNKEL (reference sequence). The CDR3 DNA sequence: TGTGCCAGCAGTTCCTACGGCGGGCTCTACAATGAGCAGTTCTTC. Its translation is CASSSYGGLYNEQFF.

This clonotype appeared many times. This chain connects TRBV5-1 to TRBJ2-7; maybe TRBD1 (5 bases). This CDR3 has 13 amino acids. The germline V and J ends were trimmed by 0 bases and 6 bases, with 10 bases remaining between them. Germline V gene sequence: CDR1 SGHRS, CDR2 YFSETQ. DNA of the CDR3: TGCGCCAGCAGCTTGGAGCAGGGCGGCGAGCAGTACTTC. Its protein product is CASSLEQGGEQYF.